The 30 T cell receptor beta chains below all came from one sample that was sequenced in a study of control samples from healthy donors and cancer patients. The method was immunoSEQ multiplex PCR; TCRdb's version includes in-frame clones alone and lacks a portion of them. The sample contains under 450,000 clones, about nine tenths of which appear only once. Material: PBMCs. Receptors were obtained from a middle-aged man with head and neck cancer.

This rearrangement joins TRBV7-2 to TRBJ1-5, with D maybe TRBD1 (6 bases). Deletions cut 2 bases from V and 2 bases from J, with 13 bases between. The CDR3 has 16 residues. Germline values: CDR1 SGHTA, CDR2 FQGNSA. The CDR3 coding sequence is TGTGCCAGCAGCTTATACAGGGAGGTCGGCAATCAGCCCCAGCATTTT. The encoded protein is CASSLYREVGNQPQHF.

The chain has TRBV5-6 and TRBJ1-1; D call uncertain. Germline V lookup: CDR1 SGHDT, CDR2 YYEEEE. This CDR3 is built from 12 residues. Trimming cost V 2 bases and J 8 bases, with 10 bases left between them. The CDR3 spells CASSFLGREAFF. The CDR3 DNA sequence: TGTGCCAGCAGCTTTCTCGGCAGGGAAGCTTTCTTT.

J is TRBJ2-7 and V is TRBV5-6; D is perhaps TRBD1 (6 bases). V lost 0 bases, J lost 1 base, and 11 bases lay in between. Germline values: CDR1 SGHDT, CDR2 YYEEEE. CDR3 length: 15 amino acids. CDR3 residues: CASSLGDIRSYEQYF. CDR3 coding DNA: TGTGCCAGCAGCTTGGGGGACATTCGTTCCTACGAGCAGTACTTC.

V gene TRBV5-4 combines with J gene TRBJ1-2; no firm D call. Trimming shortened V by 3 bases and J by 5 bases, and 14 bases separated the two germline ends. Germline CDR1 is SGHNT and CDR2 is YYREEE (reference sequence). The CDR3 is made up of 14 amino acids. The CDR3 is CASSSETEDYGYTF. As DNA, the CDR3 is TGTGCCAGCAGCTCGGAGACGGAGGATTATGGCTACACCTTC.

The chain uses TRBV6-1 and TRBJ2-2, with a possible D match to TRBD2 (6 bases). Between the trimmed V and J ends, which lost 2 bases and 6 bases, there was a span of 16 bases. This CDR3 has 16 residues. Germline CDR1 reads MNHNS; CDR2 reads SASEGT. The CDR3 DNA reads as TGTGCCAGCAGTGAACTGGGGGGTGGGCGTGCCGGGGAGCTGTTTTTT. Its translation is CASSELGGGRAGELFF.

In DNA form, the CDR3 reads TGTGCCAGTAGCATCTACTGGGACAACCTAGGGAAGAACACCGGGGAGCTGTTTTTT. It yields the protein CASSIYWDNLGKNTGELFF. The chain couples TRBV19 to TRBJ2-2; D may be TRBD1 (6 bases). V gave up 6 bases and J gave up 1 base, with 24 bases separating them. The CDR3 spans 19 residues. Germline loops: CDR1 LNHDA, CDR2 SQIVND (reference sequence).

The chain carries TRBV12-3 or TRBV12-4 and TRBJ2-7, with D possibly being TRBD1 or TRBD2 (5 bases each). The CDR3 totals 13 residues. V shed 3 bases and J shed 6 bases, with 12 bases lying between them. The CDR3 is CASSLGTTVEQYF. In DNA form, the CDR3 reads TGTGCCAGCAGTTTGGGGACCACTGTCGAGCAGTACTTC.

The chain recombines TRBV3-1 (or the pseudogene TRBV3-2) with TRBJ1-5; no firm D call. Germline values: CDR1 LGHDT, CDR2 YNNKEL (reference sequence). V lost 2 bases and J 3 bases, leaving 5 bases between the germline ends. The CDR3 loop spans 13 amino acids. CDR3 residues: CASSQRANQPQHF. CDR3 sequence (DNA): TGTGCCAGCAGCCAAAGGGCCAATCAGCCCCAGCATTTT.

Notes on this clone: Sequence at one end of the junction differs from germline and may be a read error. The CDR3 region is CASSLAGGQGDTQYF. CDR3 bases: TGTGCCAGCAGCCTAGCGGGGGGGCAGGGAGATACGCAGTATTTT. The rearrangement links TRBV7-2 to TRBJ2-3; 12 bases line up with TRBD2. The CDR3 contains 15 residues. Germline assignment: CDR1 SGHTA and CDR2 FQGNSA.

The sample holds one count of this clone. The chain employs TRBV6-6 and TRBJ1-6, with D perhaps matching TRBD1 (5 bases). This CDR3 has 14 amino acids. From germline, CDR1 is MNHNY and CDR2 SVGAGI (reference sequence). V lost 2 bases and J lost 8, with 10 bases in between. The DNA of the CDR3 is TGTGCCAGCAGTTACAGGCAGGGAGATTCACCCCTCCACTTT. Protein sequence: CASSYRQGDSPLHF.

This rearrangement joins TRBV3-1 (or the pseudogene TRBV3-2) to TRBJ2-7; 15 bases fit TRBD2. The CDR3 sequence is 20 residues long. CDR1 is LGHDT, CDR2 YNNKEL, per germline (reference sequence). V shed 2 bases and J 3 bases; nucleotides not matched to a gene: 14. The CDR3 loop is CASSQLPGTSGGTDLYEQYF. The CDR3 DNA follows: TGTGCCAGCAGCCAACTACCCGGGACTAGCGGGGGGACCGACCTCTACGAGCAGTACTTC.

V is TRBV5-3 and J is TRBJ2-3; D ambiguous. TRBV5-3 is an ORF; its function is uncertain. The CDR3 runs 15 residues. Trimming shortened V by 0 bases and J by 2 bases, and 10 bases separated the two germline ends. The CDR3 here is CARSLEDPSTDTQYF. DNA of the CDR3: TGTGCCAGAAGCTTGGAGGACCCCTCCACAGATACGCAGTATTTT.

CDR3 sequence reads: CASSLGPGNYEQYF. The CDR3, as DNA: TGTGCCAGCAGCTTAGGTCCAGGGAACTACGAGCAGTACTTC. J is TRBJ2-7 and V is TRBV7-6, with TRBD1 as a possible D gene (5 bases). The CDR3 sequence is 14 residues long. In germline, CDR1 is SGHVS, CDR2 FNYEAQ. The germline V and J ends were trimmed by 1 base and 3 bases, with 10 bases remaining between them.

This clone appeared a single time. The V gene is TRBV2, the J gene TRBJ2-5, with D possibly TRBD2 on 5 matching bases. CDR1 is SNHLY, CDR2 FYNNEI, per germline. Trimming removed 6 bases at V and 2 bases at J, with 13 bases between. This CDR3 region has 14 residues. CDR3 coding DNA: TGTGCCAGCAGCCCGGGGATGGCGCAAGAGACCCAGTACTTC. This codes for CASSPGMAQETQYF. Variable domain in full (rest from reference TRBV2 and TRBJ2-5): EPEVTQTPSHQVTQMGQEVILRCVPISNHLYFYWYRQILGQKVEFLVSFYNNEISEKSEIFDDQFSVERPDGSNFTLKIRSTKLEDSAMYFCASSPGMAQETQYFGPGTRLLVL.

V usage is TRBV5-4 and J usage is TRBJ2-1, with 8 nucleotides matching TRBD2. V dropped 0 bases and J dropped 6; count of bases not matched to a gene: 2. The CDR3 totals 14 residues. Germline V gene lookup returns CDR1 SGHNT and CDR2 YYREEE (reference sequence). The CDR3 protein is CASSLDGGANEQFF. CDR3 in DNA: TGTGCCAGCAGCTTGGACGGGGGGGCCAATGAGCAGTTCTTC.

CDR3 nucleotides: TGTGCCAGCAGCCTCCGTCCGGGGGGCGCGTTCGCTGAAGCTTTCTTT. It is translated as CASSLRPGGAFAEAFF. The chain links TRBV7-2 to TRBJ1-1; tentatively, D is TRBD1 (6 bases). Germline loops: CDR1 SGHTA, CDR2 FQGNSA. This CDR3 region has 16 residues. The V and J ends lost 5 bases and 6 bases respectively, with 22 bases between them.

This clone occurred a few times. V usage is TRBV4-1 and J usage is TRBJ2-7; D ambiguous. Deletions cut 4 bases from V and 0 bases from J, with 16 bases between. The germline CDR1 and CDR2 sequences are MGHRA and YSYEKL. The CDR3 has 16 residues. The CDR3 region is CASSPDGRAASYEQYF. DNA for the CDR3: TGCGCCAGCAGCCCCGACGGACGCGCAGCCTCCTACGAGCAGTACTTC.

The CDR3 DNA follows: TGTGCCAGCAGCCCCACGGTGTACCAAGAGACCCAGTACTTC. Protein product: CASSPTVYQETQYF. The chain carries TRBV27 and TRBJ2-5; D remains ambiguous. Germline loops: CDR1 MNHEY, CDR2 SMNVEV (reference sequence). Trimming took 6 bases from V and 0 from J, leaving 11 bases between them. This CDR3 spans 14 amino acids.

The chain uses TRBV6-2 or TRBV6-3 and TRBJ1-1; no clear D. Germline V gene sequence: CDR1 MNHEY, CDR2 SVGEGT. This CDR3 is built from 13 residues. V lost 0 bases and J lost 0, with 2 bases in between. CDR3: CASSYSVNTEAFF. CDR3 sequence (DNA): TGTGCCAGCAGTTACTCGGTGAACACTGAAGCTTTCTTT.

This rearrangement joins TRBV10-3 to TRBJ1-1, with D possibly being TRBD1 (6 bases). Deletions cut 7 bases from V and 3 bases from J, with 12 bases between. CDR1 is ENHRY, CDR2 SYGVKD, per germline. CDR3 length equals 13 residues. The CDR3 region has the DNA TGTGCCATCACCGCCAAGGGGGACACTGAAGCTTTCTTT. This encodes CAITAKGDTEAFF.

V gene TRBV28 combines with J gene TRBJ1-4, with D possibly being TRBD1 (6 bases). The V gene lost 4 bases and the J gene lost 5 bases, with 17 bases spanning the gap. The CDR3 loop spans 16 amino acids. The germline V gene has CDR1 MDHEN and CDR2 SYDVKM. DNA for the CDR3: TGTGCCAGCAGTTCCGACTTGACAGGCCTAAATGAAAAACTGTTTTTT. It codes for CASSSDLTGLNEKLFF.

V usage is TRBV9 and J usage is TRBJ1-2; D is undetermined. Trimming removed 2 bases at V and 2 bases at J, with 10 bases between. Germline CDR1 SGDLS, CDR2 YYNGEE. There are 14 residues in the CDR3. CDR3 region: CASSVGEVNYGYTF. The CDR3 DNA is TGTGCCAGCAGCGTCGGGGAGGTCAACTATGGCTACACCTTC.

V gene TRBV6-2 or TRBV6-3 combines with J gene TRBJ1-5; maybe TRBD1 (6 bases). The CDR3 is 15 amino acids. Trimming stripped 6 bases from V and 5 bases from J, with 17 bases between. Germline CDR1 reads MNHEY; CDR2 reads SVGEGT. CDR3 DNA sequence: TGTGCCAGCAGCCTCGACAGGTATAGGCATCAGCCCCAGCATTTT. Its protein is CASSLDRYRHQPQHF.

The genes are TRBV4-3 and TRBJ1-2; TRBD1 might be the D (6 bases). CDR1 and CDR2 (germline): LGHNA, YSLEER. V was clipped by 4 bases and J by 7 bases, with 13 bases between them. The CDR3 runs to 13 residues. The CDR3 coding sequence is TGCGCCAGCAGCCCAGGGGTAATCGGTGGCTACACCTTC. Translating gives CASSPGVIGGYTF.

This chain joins TRBV7-2 and TRBJ1-2; 7 bases are a match to TRBD1. Trimming removed 5 bases from V and 4 bases from J; junction bases left unmatched: 7. Germline V lookup: CDR1 SGHTA, CDR2 FQGNSA. The CDR3 is 14 residues long. CDR3 in amino acids: CASSPTTGLYGYTF. DNA of the CDR3: TGTGCCAGCAGCCCAACGACAGGGCTCTATGGCTACACCTTC.

The sample holds a few counts of this clone. This rearrangement joins TRBV4-3 to TRBJ1-1; TRBD1 matches 9 bases. CDR1 is LGHNA, CDR2 YSLEER, per germline. This CDR3 is built from 19 residues. Trimming removed 0 bases from V and 2 bases from J; junction bases left unmatched: 13. The CDR3 reads CASSQDPAGTGLGNTEAFF. The CDR3 nucleotides read TGCGCCAGCAGCCAAGATCCGGCCGGGACAGGGCTCGGAAACACTGAAGCTTTCTTT.

The chain links TRBV7-3 to TRBJ2-5; D is unclear. Germline loops: CDR1 SGHTA, CDR2 FQGTGA. The CDR3 runs to 15 residues. The V end lost 1 base, the J end lost 2 bases, and 11 bases lay between the germline ends. DNA for the CDR3: TGTGCCAGCAGCTTAAAGGCTGGAACTCAAGAGACCCAGTACTTC. Residues: CASSLKAGTQETQYF.

This clone was counted once. The chain recombines TRBV15 with TRBJ2-3; no clear D. Germline lookup yields CDR1 LNHNV and CDR2 YYDKDF (reference sequence). This CDR3 region has 16 residues. Deletions cut 5 bases from V and 0 bases from J, with 15 bases between. CDR3 in DNA: TGTGCCACCAGCCCCCTCGGAGTTACTAGCACAGATACGCAGTATTTT. Translated: CATSPLGVTSTDTQYF.

The V and J genes are TRBV3-1 (or the pseudogene TRBV3-2) and TRBJ2-7, with D possibly TRBD2 on 5 matching bases. CDR3 length: 14 amino acids. Between the trimmed V and J ends, which lost 6 bases and 3 bases, there was a span of 15 bases. CDR1 LGHDT and CDR2 YNNKEL come from the germline V gene (reference sequence). The CDR3 region is CASSPRRTFYEQYF. In DNA form, the CDR3 reads TGTGCCAGCAGTCCGAGGAGGACCTTCTACGAGCAGTACTTC.

The chain couples TRBV6-4 to TRBJ2-1, with D tentatively TRBD2 (6 bases). Germline loops: CDR1 MRHNA, CDR2 SNTAGT. V was cut by 6 bases and J by 5 bases, with 14 bases left in between. The CDR3 length is 14 residues. CDR3 coding DNA: TGTGCCAGCAGGGCCCTAGCGAAGGACAATGAGCAGTTCTTC. Translated: CASRALAKDNEQFF.